This T cell receptor (beta chain) originates from a study of blood T cells in healthy people across ages. A remark on this clonotype: Antigen: not known.

Alongside a J-beta primer mix, a sample-barcoded 5' primer served in a second PCR lasting about 7 to 12 cycles. Each of the cDNA molecules was tagged by a template-switch adaptor with 12 random nucleotides. TCRdb processed the 5' RACE reads anew with MiXCR; each CDR3 protein has one entry. Of around 790,000 distinct CDR3 sequences listed, around two fifths are singletons. Findings of the study overall: Diversity of TCR beta correlated strongly with naive T cell percentage. With age, beta diversity per million T cells declined roughly linearly, significantly by 40 to 50. Diversity was higher, and naive CD4+ cells more numerous, in long-lived donors than in aged donors.

V was clipped by 6 bases and J by 0 bases; unmatched bases: 9. This CDR3 comprises 16 residues. This clonotype was sampled from a man aged 60-69 years in good health. J is TRBJ2-3 and V is TRBV12-3 or TRBV12-4; TRBD2 agrees at 7 bases. What was sequenced was blood. CDR3 loop: CASSFQAGTSTDTQYF. The CDR3 bases are TGTGCCAGCAGCTTCCAAGCGGGAACTAGCACAGATACGCAGTATTTT.